The 25 T cell receptor beta chains below were found in one sample sequenced in a study of blood T cells in healthy people across ages. For the second PCR, which ran for about 7 to 11 cycles, a sample-barcoded 5' primer and a J-beta primer mix were used. TCRdb fed the 5' RACE reads into MiXCR, producing one record per CDR3 protein. The sample lists hundreds of thousands of distinct CDR3 sequences, approximately 51% occurring once. Sequencing input: blood. The receptors stem from a man aged 55 to 70 in good health.

The J gene is TRBJ2-7, the V gene TRBV5-5, with TRBD2 matching 7 bases. The CDR3 sequence is 13 residues long. From germline, CDR1 is SGHKS and CDR2 YYEKEE (reference sequence). Trimming cost V 4 bases and J 3 bases; bases outside gene matches: 4. CDR3: CASSPAGVYEQYF. In DNA, the CDR3 is TGTGCCAGCAGCCCTGCGGGGGTCTACGAGCAGTACTTC.

The chain employs TRBV5-1 and TRBJ2-5; D is possibly TRBD1 or TRBD2 (5 bases each). Trimming shortened V by 4 bases and J by 1 base, and 14 bases separated the two germline ends. The CDR3 totals 15 residues. Germline CDR1 SGHRS, CDR2 YFSETQ. The CDR3 DNA is TGCGCCAGCAGCCAGGGAGAGGGAACCCAAGAGACCCAGTACTTC. Encoded protein: CASSQGEGTQETQYF.

This clonotype turned up a few times. The genes are TRBV5-1 and TRBJ2-3; 10 bases are shared with TRBD2. The J segment lost 4 bases and the V segment lost 9 bases, leaving 5 bases of the junction unmatched. There are 13 residues in the CDR3. Germline V gives CDR1 SGHRS, CDR2 YFSETQ. The CDR3 coding sequence is TGCGCCACATCTAGCGGGAGCCCAGATACGCAGTATTTT. Encoded protein: CATSSGSPDTQYF.

The J gene is TRBJ2-1, the V gene TRBV7-9; 8 nucleotides align to TRBD2. The CDR3 length is 15 residues. The ends lost 5 bases at V and 7 bases at J; junction bases unmatched: 10. The germline V gene encodes CDR1 SEHNR and CDR2 FQNEAQ (reference sequence). This CDR3 reads CASSLTNREGNEQFF. The CDR3 DNA reads as TGTGCCAGCAGCCTCACCAACCGGGAGGGGAATGAGCAGTTCTTC.

About this clonotype itself: One end of the junction does not line up with germline, which may come from a read error. The V gene is TRBV29-1, the J gene TRBJ2-4; D not resolved. The last part of the DNA fits TRBJ2-7 better; the J call may be wrong. Germline values: CDR1 SQVTM, CDR2 ANQGSEA. This CDR3 spans 12 amino acids. CDR3 bases: TGCAGCGCTGAATGGGGTTTGGACGAGCAGTACTTC. This gives the protein CSAEWGLDEQYF.

This clonotype was detected only a few times. This sequence joins TRBV4-2 and TRBJ2-5; D tentatively reads TRBD1 or TRBD2 (5 bases each). The germline V and J ends were trimmed by 1 base and 11 bases, with 20 bases remaining between them. Germline V gives CDR1 LGHNA, CDR2 YNFKEQ. CDR3 length: 15 amino acids. Here the CDR3 reads CASSQATLGDSEQYF. CDR3 DNA: TGTGCCAGCAGCCAAGCAACTTTGGGGGATTCGGAGCAGTACTTC.

This clonotype was recorded a few times. DNA for the CDR3: TGTGCCAGCAGTGATACGACTAGCTCGGTTGACATTCAGTACTTC. This codes for CASSDTTSSVDIQYF. The gene calls are TRBV25-1 and TRBJ2-4; TRBD2 matches 7 bases. From germline, CDR1 is MGHDK and CDR2 SYGVNS. With 3 bases clipped from V and 8 bases from J, the junction kept 10 bases outside the gene matches. This CDR3 has 15 residues.

The J gene is TRBJ1-2, the V gene TRBV12-3 or TRBV12-4; 8 bases fit TRBD1. With 1 base clipped from V and 9 bases from J, the junction kept 31 bases outside the gene matches. The CDR3 loop spans 22 amino acids. In DNA, the CDR3 is TGTGCCAGCAGTTTAGGCGGGATCGGGAATTTGGACAGGGCTTCTAGTATGAAGCGCTACACCTTC. It codes for CASSLGGIGNLDRASSMKRYTF.

This clonotype was detected once. This chain connects TRBV11-2 to TRBJ2-3, with D perhaps being TRBD1 or TRBD2 (5 bases each). Trimming removed 7 bases at V and 0 bases at J, with 20 bases between. CDR1 SGHAT and CDR2 FQNNGV come from the germline V gene. The CDR3 sequence is 17 residues long. The CDR3 DNA reads as TGTGCCAGCACCCACCCCGGGTGGGGCGGGAGCACAGATACGCAGTATTTT. It translates to CASTHPGWGGSTDTQYF. The variable domain in full, with the rest retrieved from reference TRBV11-2 and TRBJ2-3, is EAGVAQSPRYKIIEKRQSVAFWCNPISGHATLYWYQQILGQGPKLLIQFQNNGVVDDSQLPKDRFSAERLKGVDSTLKIQPAKLEDSAVYLCASTHPGWGGSTDTQYFGPGTRLTVL.

This clonotype was observed many times. The genes are TRBV7-9 and TRBJ2-7; D uncertain. The CDR3 is 12 residues long. Per germline, CDR1 SEHNR and CDR2 FQNEAQ (reference sequence). Trimming took off 0 bases at V and 5 bases at J, with 5 bases between the two ends. CDR3 sequence: CASSLAVNEQYF. CDR3 DNA: TGTGCCAGCAGCTTAGCGGTGAACGAGCAGTACTTC.

This chain links TRBV12-3 or TRBV12-4 with TRBJ2-3, with 9 positions matching TRBD2. This CDR3 comprises 16 residues. The trim removed 2 bases at V and 10 bases at J, leaving 13 bases unmatched. The DNA of the CDR3 is TGTGCCAGCAGTTTATCGGCTAGCGGGAAACGGGATGCGCAGTATTTT. It translates to CASSLSASGKRDAQYF.

This clonotype was detected only a few times. This chain connects TRBV5-1 to TRBJ2-3; TRBD2 aligns across 15 bases. CDR3 size: 17 residues. V shed 4 bases, J shed 3 bases, and the junction held 6 bases outside the gene matches. The germline gives CDR1 SGHRS, CDR2 YFSETQ. The CDR3 sequence: CASSPGLAGGVTDTQYF. The DNA of the CDR3 is TGCGCCAGCAGCCCGGGACTAGCGGGAGGAGTGACAGATACGCAGTATTTT.

The chain links TRBV7-9 to TRBJ2-2; TRBD1 agrees at 8 bases. V gave up 5 bases and J gave up 4 bases; unmatched junction bases: 3. CDR3 length: 14 residues. Germline V gene lookup returns CDR1 SEHNR and CDR2 FQNEAQ (reference sequence). For the CDR3, the DNA is TGTGCCAGCAGCCTCCAGGGGGCCACCGGGGAGCTGTTTTTT. It specifies CASSLQGATGELFF.

This clonotype was recorded a few times. V gene TRBV2 combines with J gene TRBJ1-5; D gene ambiguous. From germline, CDR1 is SNHLY and CDR2 FYNNEI. The V and J ends lost 6 bases and 7 bases respectively, with 13 bases between them. The CDR3 covers 13 residues. CDR3 coding DNA: TGTGCCAGCAGCCCGCAGGTGGAGCAGCCCCAGCATTTT. Its protein is CASSPQVEQPQHF.

The table lists this clonotype with a count of one. The J gene is TRBJ2-6, the V gene TRBV19, with 8 nucleotides matching TRBD1. Trimming cost V 4 bases and J 0 bases; bases outside gene matches: 8. The CDR3 runs 18 residues. Germline V gene data show CDR1 as LNHDA and CDR2 as SQIVND (reference sequence). The CDR3 bases are TGTGCCAGTAGTACCGACAGGGGTCCCCTCTCTGGGGCCAACGTCCTGACTTTC. This encodes CASSTDRGPLSGANVLTF.

Worth noting for this clonotype: This clone may be a read error of a much larger clone one base away. This rearrangement joins TRBV24-1 to TRBJ2-5; D might be TRBD2 (5 bases). V lost 3 bases and J lost 4, with 14 bases in between. The CDR3 covers 15 residues. Germline CDR1 and CDR2: KGHDR and SFDVKD. DNA of the CDR3: TGTGCCACCAGTGATACCTCACGGAGGCGAGAGACCCAGTACTTC. Its protein product is CATSDTSRRRETQYF.

This rearrangement joins TRBV20-1 to TRBJ2-5, with D perhaps TRBD1 or TRBD2 (6 bases each). Deletions cut 6 bases from V and 7 bases from J, with 21 bases between. Per the germline V gene, CDR1 is DFQATT and CDR2 is SNEGSKA (reference sequence). The CDR3 is made up of 14 amino acids. CDR3 DNA sequence: TGCAGTGCCCTCCCGGGGGCCCAGCGTAGGACCCAGTACTTC. It codes for CSALPGAQRRTQYF.

This clonotype was detected many times. V is TRBV28 and J is TRBJ2-6; D not resolved. V shed 4 bases and J shed 3 bases, with 4 bases lying between them. The germline V gene has CDR1 MDHEN and CDR2 SYDVKM. The CDR3 consists of 13 residues. In nucleotides, the CDR3 is TGTGCCAGCAGTTATGGTGGGGCCAACGTCCTGACTTTC. This codes for CASSYGGANVLTF. The full variable domain, rest sourced from reference TRBV28 and TRBJ2-6, is DVKVTQSSRYLVKRTGEKVFLECVQDMDHENMFWYRQDPGLGLRLIYFSYDVKMKEKGDIPEGYSVSREKKERFSLILESASTNQTSMYLCASSYGGANVLTFGAGSRLTVL.

This clonotype has just a few counts. CDR3 amino acids: CASSLEGGGYYEQYF. CDR3 DNA sequence: TGTGCCAGCAGCTTAGAGGGGGGGGGATACTACGAGCAGTACTTC. The chain couples TRBV11-2 to TRBJ2-7; 7 bases line up with TRBD2. V lost 0 bases to trimming and J lost 3 bases; unmatched junction nucleotides: 5. The germline V gene encodes CDR1 SGHAT and CDR2 FQNNGV. CDR3 length equals 15 residues. The whole variable domain, filled in from reference TRBV11-2 and TRBJ2-7, reads EAGVAQSPRYKIIEKRQSVAFWCNPISGHATLYWYQQILGQGPKLLIQFQNNGVVDDSQLPKDRFSAERLKGVDSTLKIQPAKLEDSAVYLCASSLEGGGYYEQYFGPGTRLTVT.

CDR3 loop: CSAKSDGGTYEQYF. The CDR3 DNA follows: TGCAGTGCTAAGTCTGACGGGGGGACCTACGAGCAGTACTTC. The chain recombines TRBV20-1 with TRBJ2-7; 7 nucleotides line up with TRBD2. With V trimmed by 4 bases and J by 2 bases, 8 bases remained unmatched. CDR1 is DFQATT and CDR2 is SNEGSKA in the germline V gene (reference sequence). The CDR3 is made up of 14 amino acids.

The gene calls are TRBV10-3 and TRBJ1-2; TRBD1 is a possible D gene (6 bases). Germline V gene sequence: CDR1 ENHRY, CDR2 SYGVKD. Trimming cost V 7 bases and J 2 bases, with 14 bases left between them. The CDR3 has 14 amino acids. CDR3 in amino acids: CAINPGQANYGYTF. The CDR3 DNA sequence: TGTGCCATCAATCCGGGACAAGCGAACTATGGCTACACCTTC.

The chain carries TRBV11-2 and TRBJ2-5, with 11 bases identical to TRBD2. With V trimmed by 0 bases and J by 11 bases, 11 bases remained unmatched. Looked up from germline, CDR1 is SGHAT and CDR2 is FQNNGV. The CDR3 has 16 amino acids. The CDR3 coding sequence is TGTGCCAGCAGCTTAGATACCACTAGCGGGAGTAATGAGCAGTACTTC. This gives the protein CASSLDTTSGSNEQYF.

Only a few counts were recorded for this clonotype. The chain couples TRBV7-6 to TRBJ2-7, with D perhaps given as TRBD1 or TRBD2 (5 bases each). This CDR3 is built from 17 residues. V was shortened by 5 bases and J by 0 bases, with 20 bases between the two germline ends. Per germline, CDR1 SGHVS and CDR2 FNYEAQ. The CDR3 sequence is CASSPLSGAGPSYEQYF. CDR3 DNA: TGTGCCAGCAGCCCCCTATCCGGGGCAGGGCCCTCCTACGAGCAGTACTTC.

The V gene is TRBV7-3, the J gene TRBJ2-1; D gene ambiguous. The CDR3 runs 13 residues. Germline values: CDR1 SGHTA, CDR2 FQGTGA. Trimming took off 4 bases at V and 7 bases at J, with 11 bases between the two ends. CDR3 residues: CASSSSGGNEQFF. The CDR3 DNA follows: TGTGCCAGCAGCTCCTCCGGTGGGAATGAGCAGTTCTTC.

The chain couples TRBV6-2 or TRBV6-3 to TRBJ2-7, with 9 bases aligning to TRBD2. Trimming took 8 bases from V and 0 from J; bases not matched to a gene: 8. The CDR3 extends over 15 amino acids. Germline CDR1 reads MNHEY; CDR2 reads SVGEGT. CDR3 protein: CASRGGGRASYEQYF. Here the CDR3 DNA reads TGTGCCAGCCGAGGAGGCGGGAGGGCCTCCTACGAGCAGTACTTC.